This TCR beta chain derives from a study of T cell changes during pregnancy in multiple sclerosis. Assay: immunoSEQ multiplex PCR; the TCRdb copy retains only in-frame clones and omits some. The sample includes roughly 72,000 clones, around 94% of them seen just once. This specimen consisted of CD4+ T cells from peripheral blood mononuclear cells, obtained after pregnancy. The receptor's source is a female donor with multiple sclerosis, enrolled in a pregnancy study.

The CDR3 DNA reads TGTGCCAGCAGCGTAGACTTCGGGAGGGCCTACGAGCAGTACTTC. This codes for CASSVDFGRAYEQYF. The rearrangement links TRBV9 to TRBJ2-5, with TRBD2 identical over 8 bases. The better agreement between TRBJ2-7 and the DNA end casts doubt on the J call. Germline assignment: CDR1 SGDLS and CDR2 YYNGEE. CDR3 length equals 15 residues.